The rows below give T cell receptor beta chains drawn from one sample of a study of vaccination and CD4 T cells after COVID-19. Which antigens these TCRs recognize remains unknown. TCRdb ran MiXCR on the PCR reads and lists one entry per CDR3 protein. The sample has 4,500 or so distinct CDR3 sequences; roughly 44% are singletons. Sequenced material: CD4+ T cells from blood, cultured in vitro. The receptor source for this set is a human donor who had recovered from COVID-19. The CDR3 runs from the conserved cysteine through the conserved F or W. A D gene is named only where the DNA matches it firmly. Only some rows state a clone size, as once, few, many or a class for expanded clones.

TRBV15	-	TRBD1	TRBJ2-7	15	CATSTLQGVRGEQYF	TGTGCCACCAGCACTTTACAGGGGGTTCGAGGGGAGCAGTACTTC
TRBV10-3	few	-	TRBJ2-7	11	CAISVSYEQYF	TGTGCCATCAGTGTCTCCTACGAGCAGTACTTC
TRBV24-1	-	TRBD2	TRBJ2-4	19	CATSGSPVLAGSKGNIQYF	TGTGCCACCAGTGGGAGCCCCGTACTAGCGGGCTCTAAAGGAAACATTCAGTACTTC
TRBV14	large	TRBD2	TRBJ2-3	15	CASSHHRGGTDTQYF	TGTGCCAGCAGCCATCACCGCGGGGGAACAGATACGCAGTATTTT
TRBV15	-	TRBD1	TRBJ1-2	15	CATSRERRGLGGYTF	TGTGCCACCAGCAGAGAGCGCAGGGGGCTGGGTGGCTACACCTTC
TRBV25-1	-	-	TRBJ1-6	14	CASSEYLGGSPLHF	TGTGCCAGCAGTGAATATCTCGGTGGATCACCCCTCCACTTT
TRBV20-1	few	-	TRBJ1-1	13	CSARDRVGGEAFF	TGCAGTGCTAGAGACAGGGTCGGGGGTGAAGCTTTCTTT
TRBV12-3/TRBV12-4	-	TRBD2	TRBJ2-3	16	CASSRPGGGFADTQYF	TGTGCCAGCAGCCGCCCCGGCGGGGGGTTCGCAGATACGCAGTATTTT
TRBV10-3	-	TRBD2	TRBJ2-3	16	CAISDGGRAPTDTQYF	TGTGCCATCAGTGATGGCGGGAGGGCCCCCACAGATACGCAGTATTTT
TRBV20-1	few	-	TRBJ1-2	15	CSARASTGPNYGYTF	TGCAGTGCGAGAGCTTCGACAGGACCCAACTATGGCTACACCTTC
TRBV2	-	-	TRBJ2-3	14	CASRPGTSADTQYF	TGTGCCAGCAGGCCGGGCACTAGTGCAGATACGCAGTATTTT
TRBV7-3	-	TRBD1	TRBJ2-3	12	CASSSGQARQYF	TGTGCCAGCAGCTCGGGACAGGCGAGGCAGTATTTT
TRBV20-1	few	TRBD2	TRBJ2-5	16	CSASRLAGGFQETQYF	TGCAGTGCTAGTCGACTAGCGGGAGGGTTTCAAGAGACCCAGTACTTC
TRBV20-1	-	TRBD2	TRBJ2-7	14	CSARDGGGANEQYF	TGCAGTGCTAGGGATGGCGGGGGGGCGAACGAGCAGTACTTC
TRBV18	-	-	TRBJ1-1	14	CASSPPGSSTEAFF	TGTGCCAGCTCACCACCGGGCTCTTCCACTGAAGCTTTCTTT
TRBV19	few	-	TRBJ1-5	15	CASGQRRISNQPQHF	TGTGCCAGCGGACAGAGGCGGATTAGCAATCAGCCCCAGCATTTT
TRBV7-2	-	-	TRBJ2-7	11	CASGGGGEQYF	TGTGCCAGCGGGGGAGGGGGCGAGCAGTACTTC
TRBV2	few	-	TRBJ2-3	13	CASSELGGDTQYF	TGTGCCAGCAGTGAACTGGGGGGAGATACGCAGTATTTT
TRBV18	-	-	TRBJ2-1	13	CASSPRVVDEQFF	TGTGCCAGCTCACCACGGGTAGTAGATGAGCAGTTCTTC
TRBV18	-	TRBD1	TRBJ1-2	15	CASSPQPGQRYGYTF	TGTGCCAGCTCACCACAACCGGGACAGAGGTATGGCTACACCTTC
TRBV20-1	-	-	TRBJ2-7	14	CSANPTGTNVEQYF	TGCAGTGCTAACCCGACCGGGACCAACGTCGAGCAGTACTTC
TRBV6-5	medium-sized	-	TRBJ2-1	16	CASSYSAAGVWDEQFF	TGTGCCAGCAGTTACTCGGCGGCAGGGGTGTGGGATGAGCAGTTCTTC
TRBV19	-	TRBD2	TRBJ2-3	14	CASSPRTSLDTQYF	TGTGCCAGTAGTCCCCGGACTAGCCTGGATACGCAGTATTTT
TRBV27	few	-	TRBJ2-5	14	CASSRGVFQETQYF	TGTGCCAGCAGTAGGGGAGTCTTCCAAGAGACCCAGTACTTC
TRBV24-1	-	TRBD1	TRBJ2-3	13	CATYRGHTDTQYF	TGTGCCACCTACAGGGGGCACACAGATACGCAGTATTTT
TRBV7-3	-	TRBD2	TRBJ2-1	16	CASSLRGTSGVGEQFF	TGTGCCAGCAGCTTAAGGGGGACTAGCGGGGTGGGTGAGCAGTTCTTC
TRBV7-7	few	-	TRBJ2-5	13	CASSLPGGETQYF	TGTGCTAGCAGCTTACCGGGTGGAGAGACCCAGTACTTC
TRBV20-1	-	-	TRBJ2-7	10	CSAGGYEQYF	TGCAGTGCGGGGGGATACGAGCAGTACTTC
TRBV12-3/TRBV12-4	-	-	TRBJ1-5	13	CASRNRFNQPQHF	TGTGCCAGCAGGAACAGGTTTAATCAGCCCCAGCATTTT
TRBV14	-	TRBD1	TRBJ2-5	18	CASSQVLGQTYLKETQYF	TGTGCCAGCAGCCAAGTTCTGGGACAGACTTACCTAAAAGAGACCCAGTACTTC
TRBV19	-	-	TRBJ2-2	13	CASRIPDSRELFF	TGTGCCAGTAGGATACCGGACAGCCGGGAGCTGTTTTTT
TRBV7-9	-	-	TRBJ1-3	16	CASSLISGKPGNTIYF	TGTGCCAGCAGCTTAATATCAGGGAAACCTGGAAACACCATATATTTT
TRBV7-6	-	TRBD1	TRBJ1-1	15	CASSLGQGSNTEAFF	TGTGCCAGCAGCTTAGGACAGGGTTCGAACACTGAAGCTTTCTTT
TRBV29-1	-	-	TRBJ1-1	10	CSAVNTEAFF	TGCTCGGCAGTGAACACTGAAGCTTTCTTT
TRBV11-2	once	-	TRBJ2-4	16	CASSHLSAGAKNIQYF	TGTGCCAGCAGCCACCTGTCAGCGGGAGCCAAAAACATTCAGTACTTC
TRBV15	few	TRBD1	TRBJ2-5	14	CATSPGQERETQYF	TGTGCCACCTCTCCGGGACAGGAAAGGGAGACCCAGTACTTC
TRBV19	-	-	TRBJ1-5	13	CASSGQVGQPQHF	TGTGCCAGTAGTGGGCAGGTTGGTCAGCCCCAGCATTTT
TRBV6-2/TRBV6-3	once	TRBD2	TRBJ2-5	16	CASSPPLAGAQETQYF	TGTGCCAGCAGTCCCCCTCTAGCGGGAGCACAAGAGACCCAGTACTTC
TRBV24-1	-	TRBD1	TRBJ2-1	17	CATSDPRQGASYNEQFF	TGTGCCACCAGTGATCCCCGACAGGGGGCTTCCTACAATGAGCAGTTCTTC
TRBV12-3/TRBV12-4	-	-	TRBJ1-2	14	CASSLADRLYGYTF	TGTGCCAGCAGTTTAGCGGACAGACTCTATGGCTACACCTTC
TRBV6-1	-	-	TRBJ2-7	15	CASRPTRRDSYEQYF	TGTGCCAGCAGACCGACTAGAAGGGACTCCTACGAGCAGTACTTC
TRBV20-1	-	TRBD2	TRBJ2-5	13	CSASREGWETQYF	TGCAGTGCTAGCCGGGAGGGCTGGGAGACCCAGTACTTC
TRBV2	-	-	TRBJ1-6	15	CASSDLGARNSPLHF	TGTGCCAGCAGTGATTTAGGGGCGAGGAATTCACCCCTCCACTTT
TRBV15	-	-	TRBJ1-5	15	CATSRDGAAFQPQHF	TGTGCCACCAGCAGAGATGGAGCGGCGTTTCAGCCCCAGCATTTT
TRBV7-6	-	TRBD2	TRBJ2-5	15	CASSLNLAGEETQYF	TGTGCCAGCAGCTTAAACCTAGCGGGCGAAGAGACCCAGTACTTC
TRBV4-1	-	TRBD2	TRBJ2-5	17	CASSRYGLAGGFETQYF	TGCGCCAGCAGCCGCTACGGACTAGCGGGGGGTTTCGAGACCCAGTACTTC
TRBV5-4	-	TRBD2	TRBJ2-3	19	CASSLAFGLAGGKKDTQYF	TGTGCCAGCAGCTTGGCCTTCGGTTTAGCGGGAGGGAAGAAAGATACGCAGTATTTT